Listed below are T cell receptor beta chains from one sample, sequenced in a study of response to subunit inactivated influenza vaccine. TCRdb independently ran MiXCR on the RT-PCR reads; one entry per CDR3 protein. The sample yields hundreds of thousands of distinct CDR3 sequences, more than 15% seen once. Material: PBMCs from blood, obtained 11 to 12 days after vaccination. The receptor source for this set is a man aged 50-59 years who received an inactivated influenza vaccine. CDR3s include the opening cysteine and the closing phenylalanine or tryptophan. The D gene is left open where the match is weak. Clone size is stated in some rows and not others, as once, few, many or a class when expanded.

D	length	V	size	J	CDR3	DNA
-	12	TRBV12-3/TRBV12-4	-	TRBJ2-7	CASSPGGHEQYF	TGTGCCAGCAGTCCCGGGGGTCACGAGCAGTACTTC
-	12	TRBV6-5	many	TRBJ2-3	CASSPGLDTQYF	TGTGCCAGCAGCCCCGGGTTAGATACGCAGTATTTT
TRBD1	13	TRBV7-3	-	TRBJ2-5	CASSVGTAETQYF	TGTGCCAGCAGCGTCGGGACAGCAGAGACCCAGTACTTC
-	13	TRBV6-5	-	TRBJ1-1	CASSYGQSTEAFF	TGTGCCAGCAGTTACGGGCAGAGCACTGAAGCTTTCTTT
TRBD1	16	TRBV7-8	few	TRBJ1-5	CASSLGGQNSNQPQHF	TGTGCCAGCAGCTTAGGGGGACAGAATAGCAATCAGCCCCAGCATTTT
TRBD2	17	TRBV4-1	few	TRBJ2-1	CASSPLAGGQFYNEQFF	TGCGCCAGCAGCCCACTAGCGGGGGGGCAATTTTACAATGAGCAGTTCTTC
TRBD2	17	TRBV15	many	TRBJ2-1	CATRGTSGRVSYNEQFF	TGTGCCACCCGCGGGACTAGCGGGAGGGTCTCCTACAATGAGCAGTTCTTC
-	16	TRBV10-3	few	TRBJ1-3	CAISEAWASSGNTIYF	TGTGCCATCAGTGAAGCCTGGGCATCCTCTGGAAACACCATATATTTT
-	14	TRBV25-1	few	TRBJ2-3	CASSGLANTDTQYF	TGTGCCAGCAGTGGGCTAGCAAACACAGATACGCAGTATTTT
-	15	TRBV6-2/TRBV6-3	few	TRBJ2-3	CASSGGLPPTDTQYF	TGTGCCAGCAGCGGGGGGCTCCCCCCCACAGATACGCAGTATTTT
TRBD2	16	TRBV5-1	-	TRBJ2-1	CASSGGGAGVQNEQFF	TGCGCCAGCAGCGGCGGGGGAGCGGGAGTTCAAAATGAGCAGTTCTTC
-	13	TRBV20-1	few	TRBJ2-7	CSARDGMVYEQYF	TGCAGTGCTAGAGACGGGATGGTCTACGAGCAGTACTTC
TRBD2	17	TRBV7-2	many	TRBJ2-3	CASSLYLAGGPGDTQYF	TGTGCCAGCAGCTTATACCTAGCGGGAGGGCCGGGAGATACGCAGTATTTT
-	15	TRBV10-2	few	TRBJ2-7	CASSSTADFLYEQYF	TGCGCCAGCAGTTCGACAGCCGATTTTCTTTACGAGCAGTACTTC
TRBD1	15	TRBV28	many	TRBJ1-4	CASSDRVPTNEKLFF	TGTGCCAGCAGTGACAGGGTCCCAACTAATGAAAAACTGTTTTTT
-	14	TRBV7-2	-	TRBJ2-7	CASSASDGWYEQYF	TGTGCCAGCAGCGCCTCGGACGGCTGGTACGAGCAGTACTTC